This entry features one T cell receptor (beta chain) sequence. No cognate antigen has been identified for it. No much larger clonotype is one base removed from it; base qualities were not supplied. The Quick-DNA Microprep Kit was used to extract genomic DNA from the sorted cells. Amplification of TCRbeta DNA was done with the immunoSEQ hsTCRbeta kit, following the protocol from the manufacturer. An Illumina MiSeq instrument was used to sequence the TCRbeta libraries. In the source study's methods: Following removal of out-of-frame sequences, 2.2 million or so distinct TCRbeta sequences were retained, with an average of roughly 70,000 per individual. Each individual was scored according to the count of 150 or so previously reported CMV-associated TCRbeta sequences and the total productive distinct TCRbeta count. A beta-binomial model was reimplemented in Python, and scikit-learn random forests with default parameters were trained on data from the US cohort. Classifier performance on the Belgian cohort was summarized as median AUC with percentile confidence intervals calculated over 10,000 bootstrap iterations. The immuneACCESS repertoire file appears here via TCRdb, limited to in-frame rearrangements. These files lack a portion of the clones; in checked studies, under half of the deficit traces to unresolved V genes, and the cause of the others is not known. For V, J and clone size, that table is used; D and trimming come from the DNA. This sample has 40,000 to 55,000 clones in its table, and 82% of those were observed once. In total, the top ten clones hold approximately 0.59% of the sample.

Single viable CD3+CD4+CD8-CD45RO+ cells were sorted as memory CD4+ T cells on a FACSAria II. To determine CMV serostatus, a Roche Elecsys assay was used that detects serum IgG against CMV pp150, pp28, p38 and p52. After the samples were thawed, total CD4+ T cells were enriched through positive selection using CD4 magnetic microbeads. The samples came from a different study that was designed specifically to examine the CD4+ T cell memory repertoire. Peripheral blood mononuclear cells were isolated and cryopreserved according to standard operating procedures, and serum was stored at -80 degrees C. The staining relied on CD3-PerCP (BW264/56), CD4-APC (RPA-T4), CD45RO-PE (UCHT1) and CD8-Pacific Orange (3B5) antibodies, and Sytox blue was used to exclude non-viable cells. The germline V gene provides CDR1 SGHVS and CDR2 FQNEAQ. Trimming costs V 5 bases and J 2 bases, and their ends lie 16 bases apart. The CDR3 runs 15 amino acids, cysteine and phenylalanine included. Only the CDR3 portion is preserved as DNA: 45 bases, with reading frame beginning at the first base.

The entry originates in a study of memory CD4+ T cells and cytomegalovirus serostatus (dated by TCRdb to between 2019 and 2020). Regarding the research as a whole: The cohort comprised about 33 healthy Belgian adults, 9 CMV seropositive and some 25 CMV seronegative. CD4+ memory TCRbeta repertoires of a Belgian cohort with known cytomegalovirus serostatus were sequenced in order to replicate a published TCR-based CMV serostatus classifier.

Here is what the overall study found, with its caveats: Only CD4+CD45RO+ memory cells were sequenced, in contrast to the original study, in which naive and memory CD4+ and CD8+ populations were covered. The results were read as suggesting that the CMV-associated TCR signature is, for the most part, present in the CD4+ memory repertoire. For predicting CMV serostatus, the median bootstrapped AUC was roughly 0.95 using the original framework and about 0.9 using a US-trained random forest. Among the 150 to 200 previously reported CMV-associated TCRbeta sequences, 67 showed up in the CD4+ memory repertoires, with each one found in between one and five individuals. A median bootstrapped AUC of 0.95 with a 95% CI of 0.76-1.00 was achieved on the Belgian cohort by the original-framework classifier.

In this chain, TRBV7-8 is recombined with TRBJ2-7, with no confidently assigned D gene. The TCR sequence derives from an adult in good health and CMV-seronegative. Sequenced sample: memory CD4+ T cells from blood. The nucleotide sequence reads as follows: TGTGCCAGCAGCCCAATCTCGGCGGTCACCTACGAGCAGTACTTC. This is translated as CASSPISAVTYEQYF. Joined to the reference TRBV7-8 and TRBJ2-7 proteins, this CDR3 gives the full variable domain: GAGVSQSPRYKVAKRGQDVALRCDPISGHVSLFWYQQALGQGPEFLTYFQNEAQLDKSGLPSDRFFAERPEGSVSTLKIQRTQQEDSAVYLCASSPISAVTYEQYFGPGTRLTVT.